This TCR beta chain was sequenced in a study of blood T cell repertoires in COVID-19. Study information: The United States, Italy and Spain were the sources of the acute and convalescent COVID-19 samples. Sources were T cells, B-cell-depleted T cells, or PBMCs; the material itself was cDNA or gDNA.

Trimming cost V 5 bases and J 3 bases; bases outside gene matches: 10. The CDR3 contains 16 residues. Germline V gene data show CDR1 as PRHDT and CDR2 as FYEKMQ (reference sequence). Repertoires were generated with immunoSEQ multiplex PCR, while TCRdb's copy carries only in-frame clones and drops some. The data hold about 400,000 clones, with 80% to 90% observed a single time. The chain is built from TRBV13 and TRBJ2-5; 9 nucleotides line up with TRBD2. Material: peripheral blood. This TCR came from a woman between 25 and 40 years old with active or convalescent COVID-19. The CDR3 DNA reads TGTGCCAGCAGCAACAGCCGCGGGGGGGAGGAAGAGACCCAGTACTTC. It is translated as CASSNSRGGEEETQYF.